This T cell receptor (beta chain) was captured in a study of T cells after posttransplantation cyclophosphamide. Regarding the study as a whole: TRB clonality was highly associated with recipient CMV seropositivity and reactivation. Blood and skin or GI T cell repertoires showed limited TRB overlap. Donor CD8+ memory clones often dominated recipient blood repertoires at later times.

This clone has more than one count but fewer than ten. Antigen unknown. TCRdb keeps only in-frame clones here, not all; method: immunoSEQ multiplex PCR. The sample yields about 6,700 clones, without any singletons. The CDR3 consists of 16 residues. Germline assignment: CDR1 SEHNR and CDR2 FQNEAQ (reference sequence). With 5 bases clipped from V and 5 bases from J, the junction kept 7 bases outside the gene matches. Busulfan-fludarabine conditioning, marrow transplant, and cyclophosphamide on days +3 and +4 were administered. The chain joins TRBV7-9 to TRBJ2-5; 14 bases match TRBD2. Sequences were derived from PBMCs, sampled after an allogeneic stem cell transplant with post-transplant cyclophosphamide. The clonotype originates from a male patient in his 30s who received an allogeneic stem cell transplant from an unrelated donor, was CMV-positive, and had acute and chronic GVHD. These T cells may partly come from the graft donor. The CDR3 DNA reads as TGTGCCAGCAGCATTGGACTAGCGGGAGGCGAGGAGACCCAGTACTTC. Residues: CASSIGLAGGEETQYF.